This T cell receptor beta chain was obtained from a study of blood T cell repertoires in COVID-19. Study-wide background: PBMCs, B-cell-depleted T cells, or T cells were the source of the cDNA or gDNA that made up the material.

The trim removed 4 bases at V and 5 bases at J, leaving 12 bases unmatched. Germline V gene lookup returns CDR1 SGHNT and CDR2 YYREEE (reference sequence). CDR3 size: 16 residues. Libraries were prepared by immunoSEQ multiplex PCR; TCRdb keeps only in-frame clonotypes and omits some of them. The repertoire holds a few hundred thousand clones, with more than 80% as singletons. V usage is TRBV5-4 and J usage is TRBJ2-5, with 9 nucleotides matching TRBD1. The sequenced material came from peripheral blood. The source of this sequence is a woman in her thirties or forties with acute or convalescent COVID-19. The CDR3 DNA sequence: TGTGCCAGCAGCCCGCCCGGGACAGGGACACGGGAGACCCAGTACTTC. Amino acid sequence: CASSPPGTGTRETQYF.